In this sample, the clone carrying this T cell receptor beta chain turned up a few times. With 60 Vbeta and 13 Jbeta primers, the PCR was carried out. The repertoire was sequenced with immunoSEQ multiplex PCR; TCRdb's copy has only in-frame clones and lacks some. Here the sample spans some 200,000 clones, roughly 68% being singletons. This CDR3 has 12 amino acids. Germline V gives CDR1 SGHDN, CDR2 FVKESK. V lost 1 base to trimming and J lost 9 bases, with 10 bases between them. This entry is derived from a study of cytomegalovirus exposure and HLA in healthy donors. The chain couples TRBV14 to TRBJ2-7; D gene ambiguous. This sequence originates from a man aged 35-49 years in good health and CMV-seropositive. The sample consisted of PBMCs. CDR3 loop: CASSQGKAGQYF. The CDR3 DNA sequence: TGTGCCAGCAGCCAAGGAAAAGCAGGGCAGTACTTC.